A selection of T cell receptor beta chains follows, all from one sample in a study of blood T cell repertoires in COVID-19. Produced via immunoSEQ multiplex PCR; TCRdb's table is partial and in-frame only. The sample includes 150,000 or so clones, approximately 91% of them seen just once. Sequencing was done on a sample of peripheral blood. These TCRs come from a human donor in a cohort sampled during active COVID-19. The conserved cysteine and the conserved F or W are not part of the CDR3 here. A D gene is named only where the DNA matches it firmly.

J gene | V gene | CDR3 length | D gene | CDR3 protein
TRBJ1-6 | TRBV4-1 | 14 | TRBD1 | ASSQAGGTGYSPLH
TRBJ2-2 | TRBV5-8 | 13 | TRBD1 | ASTHRGRNTGELF
TRBJ2-6 | TRBV15 | 11 | NA | ATHAAGANVLT
TRBJ2-7 | TRBV5-1 | 16 | TRBD2 | ASSLAPLAGANLPEQY
TRBJ1-1 | TRBV6-5 | 12 | NA | ASSNRGRRTEAF
TRBJ1-6 | TRBV30 | 12 | NA | AWRGPGGSSPLH
TRBJ2-1 | TRBV5-5 | 13 | NA | ASSSLEGIWDEQF
TRBJ2-7 | TRBV10-3 | 9 | NA | AISSRDEQY
TRBJ1-2 | TRBV7-2 | 11 | NA | ASSWGETYGYT
TRBJ2-5 | TRBV7-2 | 14 | TRBD1 | ASSTRTGGNQETQY
TRBJ1-1 | TRBV18 | 14 | TRBD1 | ASSRGTGGMNTEAF
TRBJ1-2 | TRBV5-4 | 13 | TRBD1 | ATQEGQGASYGYT
TRBJ1-2 | TRBV29-1 | 10 | NA | SVEERTYGYT
TRBJ2-5 | TRBV29-1 | 10 | NA | SVGHGQRTQY
TRBJ2-2 | TRBV28 | 13 | TRBD2 | ASRAGLAYNGELF
TRBJ2-2 | TRBV28 | 14 | NA | ASRPRGPSNTGELF
TRBJ1-1 | TRBV10-3 | 10 | NA | AISEAPRRAF
TRBJ1-2 | TRBV7-9 | 11 | TRBD1 | ASSPDRREGYT
TRBJ2-5 | TRBV5-6 | 13 | TRBD2 | ASSLAAGRAETQY
TRBJ2-3 | TRBV7-2 | 14 | TRBD2 | ASSLIWLAGGDTQY
TRBJ2-7 | TRBV6-2/TRBV6-3 | 13 | TRBD1 | ASSYARGTGVEQY
TRBJ1-3 | TRBV7-2 | 13 | NA | ASSSEGLEGNTIY
TRBJ1-2 | TRBV6-5 | 11 | NA | ASSPGQNYGYT